This T cell receptor (beta chain) was identified during a study of shared clonotypes between healthy human individuals. As for the study in general: Each donor had three CD4 naive, three CD4 memory, two CD8 naive and one CD8 memory plate. Regarding the study as a whole: Generation probability values for non-shared clonotypes were lower than those for clonotypes shared by all four donors. Naive CD4 clonotypes overlapped across a handful of donors at about 5%.

The CDR3 is 12 amino acids. Germline lookup yields CDR1 SGHKS and CDR2 YYEKEE (reference sequence). J lost 8 bases, V lost 4 bases, and 3 bases had no gene match. A remark on this clone: The antigen remains unidentified.

Method: immunoSEQ multiplex PCR; TCRdb's copy keeps in-frame clones and lacks some. This sample has approximately 1,000,000 clones, with 60% to 80% found just once. The chain joins TRBV5-5 to TRBJ1-2, with TRBD1 matching over 9 bases. Sequencing was performed on memory CD4+ T cells from PBMCs. Subset described: CD45RA-negative fraction. This clonotype was sampled from a man aged 18 to 30 in good health. Some clones in this sample may be carry-over from other donors' samples. The CDR3 protein is CASSRDRVGYTF. The CDR3 DNA follows: TGTGCCAGCAGCCGGGACAGGGTCGGCTACACCTTC.